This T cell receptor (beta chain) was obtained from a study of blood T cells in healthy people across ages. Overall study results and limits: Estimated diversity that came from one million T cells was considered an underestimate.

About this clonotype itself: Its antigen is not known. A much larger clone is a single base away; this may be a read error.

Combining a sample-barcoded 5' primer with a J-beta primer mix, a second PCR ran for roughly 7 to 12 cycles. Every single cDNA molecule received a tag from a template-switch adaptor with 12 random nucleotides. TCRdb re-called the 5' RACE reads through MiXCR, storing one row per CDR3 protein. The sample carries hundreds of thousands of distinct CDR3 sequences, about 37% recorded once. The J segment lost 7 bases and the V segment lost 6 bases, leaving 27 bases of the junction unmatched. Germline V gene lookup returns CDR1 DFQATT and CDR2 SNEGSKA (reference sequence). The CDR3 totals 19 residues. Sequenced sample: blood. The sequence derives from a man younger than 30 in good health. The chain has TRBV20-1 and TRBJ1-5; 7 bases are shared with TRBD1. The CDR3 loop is CSAPTGSGGLRPLRQPQHF. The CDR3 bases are TGCAGTGCCCCCACGGGATCAGGGGGATTGAGACCTTTGCGGCAGCCCCAGCATTTT.